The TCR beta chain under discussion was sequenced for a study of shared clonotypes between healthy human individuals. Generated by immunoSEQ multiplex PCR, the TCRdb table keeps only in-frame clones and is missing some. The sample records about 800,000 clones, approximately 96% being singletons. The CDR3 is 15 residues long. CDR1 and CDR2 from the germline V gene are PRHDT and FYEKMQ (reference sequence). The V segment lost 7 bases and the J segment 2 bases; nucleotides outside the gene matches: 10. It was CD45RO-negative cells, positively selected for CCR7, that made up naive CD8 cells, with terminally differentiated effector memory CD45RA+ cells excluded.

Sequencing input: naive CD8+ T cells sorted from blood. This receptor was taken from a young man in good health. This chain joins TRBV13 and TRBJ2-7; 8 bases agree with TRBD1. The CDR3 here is CASTPGSGGTYEQYF. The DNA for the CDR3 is TGTGCCAGCACCCCCGGGTCAGGGGGCACCTACGAGCAGTACTTC.